This T cell receptor (beta chain) appears in the sequencing data of a study of T cells in Graves' hyperthyroidism and ophthalmopathy. Study at large: Before any treatment, at initial diagnosis, peripheral blood was collected.

The CDR3 loop spans 13 amino acids. Per the germline V gene, CDR1 is SNHLY and CDR2 is FYNNEI. From RNA transcripts, TCR beta CDR3 regions were amplified. First-round RT-PCR targeting the TCR CDR3 was performed with the HTBI primer set. From the multiplex PCR reads, TCRdb called clonotypes with MiXCR, one entry per CDR3 protein. The sample contains around 350,000 distinct CDR3 sequences, around 14% of which appear only once. At least ten counts were recorded for this clonotype. Relative to the germline gene, one junction end is altered; a read error may explain this. V usage is TRBV2 and J usage is TRBJ2-3; maybe TRBD1 (6 bases). The clonotype comes from a woman between 18 and 30 years old with Graves' hyperthyroidism. The sequenced sample was blood. CDR3 in DNA: TGTGCCAGCAGTCCGGGATGGACAGATACGCGGTATTTT. Translating gives CASSPGWTDTRYF.